The T cell receptor (beta chain) under discussion was sequenced for a study of OX40 agonist ivuxolimab in advanced cancers. Study-wide background: Two patients with cutaneous melanoma and one with hepatocellular carcinoma, three in total, showed partial responses.

As to this clone: No antigen is known for it.

Any history of autoimmune disease or systemic immunosuppression disqualified patients. Profiling relied on immunoSEQ multiplex PCR, and the TCRdb table lists in-frame clones only, not all of them. The sample comprises some 70,000 clones, roughly 84% of which are singletons, and roughly 1.4% rests with the top ten. The germline V gene encodes CDR1 LNHNV and CDR2 YYDKDF (reference sequence). The CDR3 spans 13 residues. Trimming removed 1 base from V and 3 bases from J, with 6 bases in between. Study-wide results and caveats: People who partly responded at 0.1-3.0 mg/kg had some of the least clonal expansion seen. Relative to CD4+, CD8+ T cells held more expanded clones on average.

The receptor's source is an adult with an advanced solid tumor such as melanoma, head and neck, liver or kidney cancer. The sequencing here drew on CD4+ or CD8+ T cells sorted from blood, taken in a trial of the OX40 agonist ivuxolimab. The rearrangement links TRBV15 to TRBJ2-5; D is unresolved. The CDR3 bases are TGTGCCACCAGCAGAGGAATTGAAGAGACCCAGTACTTC. This codes for CATSRGIEETQYF.